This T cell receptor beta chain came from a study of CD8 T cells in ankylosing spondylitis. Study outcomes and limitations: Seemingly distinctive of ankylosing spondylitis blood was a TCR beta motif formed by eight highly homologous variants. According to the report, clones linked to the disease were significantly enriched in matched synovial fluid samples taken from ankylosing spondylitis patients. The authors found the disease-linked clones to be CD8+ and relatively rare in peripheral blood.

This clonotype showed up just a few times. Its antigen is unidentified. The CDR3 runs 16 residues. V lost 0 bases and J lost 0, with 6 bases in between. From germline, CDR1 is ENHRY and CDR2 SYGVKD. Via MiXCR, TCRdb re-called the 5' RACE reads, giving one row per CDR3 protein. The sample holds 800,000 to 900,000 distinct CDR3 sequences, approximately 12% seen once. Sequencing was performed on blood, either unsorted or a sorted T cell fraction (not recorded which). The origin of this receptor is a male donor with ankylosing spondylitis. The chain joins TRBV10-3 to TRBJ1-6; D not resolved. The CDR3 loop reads CAISESSDSYNSPLHF. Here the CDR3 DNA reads TGTGCCATCAGTGAGTCCTCGGACTCCTATAATTCACCCCTCCACTTT.